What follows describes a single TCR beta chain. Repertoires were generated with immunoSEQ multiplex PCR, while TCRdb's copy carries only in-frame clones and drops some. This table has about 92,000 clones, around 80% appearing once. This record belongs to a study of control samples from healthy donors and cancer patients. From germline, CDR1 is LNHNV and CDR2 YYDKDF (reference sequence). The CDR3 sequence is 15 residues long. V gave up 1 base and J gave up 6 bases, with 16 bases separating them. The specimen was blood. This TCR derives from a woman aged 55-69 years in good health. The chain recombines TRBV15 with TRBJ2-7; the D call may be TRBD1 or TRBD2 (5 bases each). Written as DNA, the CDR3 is TGTGCCACCAGCAGAGGGGGGACGGTTAGCCGCGAGCAGTACTTC. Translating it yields CATSRGGTVSREQYF.